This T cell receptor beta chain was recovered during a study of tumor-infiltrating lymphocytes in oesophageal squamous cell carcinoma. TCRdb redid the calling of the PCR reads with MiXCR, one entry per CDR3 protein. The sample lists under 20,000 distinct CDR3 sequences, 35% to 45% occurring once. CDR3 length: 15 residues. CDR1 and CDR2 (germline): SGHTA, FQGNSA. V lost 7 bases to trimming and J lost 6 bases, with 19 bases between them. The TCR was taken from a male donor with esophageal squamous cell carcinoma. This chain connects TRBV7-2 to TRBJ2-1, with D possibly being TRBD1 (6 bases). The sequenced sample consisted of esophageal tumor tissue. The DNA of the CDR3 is TGTGCCAGCAAAAGCACAAATACCAGGGGCAATGAGCAGTTCTTC. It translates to CASKSTNTRGNEQFF.